These 24 T cell receptor beta chains share one sample of origin, sequenced in a study of vaccination and CD4 T cells after COVID-19. Noted treatment: roughly ten-day PBMC culture with coronavirus spike peptide pools or control peptides (ViraFEST assay). What these receptors recognize is not known. The Oncomine TCR Beta short-read assay was applied to DNA of cultured CD4+ T cells. TCRdb fed the PCR reads into MiXCR, producing one record per CDR3 protein. The data hold some 15,000 distinct CDR3 sequences, with about 55% observed a single time. The sample consisted of CD4+ T cells from blood, cultured in vitro. The receptors here all came from a human donor who had recovered from COVID-19.

This chain uses TRBV7-2 with TRBJ2-1; the D call may be TRBD1 or TRBD2 (5 bases each). Trimming took 1 base from V and 3 from J, leaving 10 bases between them. The CDR3 covers 15 residues. Per germline, CDR1 SGHTA and CDR2 FQGNSA. CDR3: CASSLEGPSYNEQFF. The CDR3 bases are TGTGCCAGCAGCTTAGAGGGACCGAGCTACAATGAGCAGTTCTTC.

The chain combines TRBV7-8 with TRBJ2-3; 9 nucleotides align to TRBD2. V was pared by 1 base and J by 1 base, with 3 bases of the junction left unmatched. The CDR3 loop spans 16 amino acids. The germline V gene encodes CDR1 SGHVS and CDR2 FQNEAQ. The CDR3 DNA sequence: TGTGCCAGCAGCTTAGGGAGGACTAGCGGCACAGATACGCAGTATTTT. This sequence encodes CASSLGRTSGTDTQYF.

This clonotype was counted only a few times. Written as DNA, the CDR3 is TGTGCCAGCGGGGACAGGGTCAATCAGCCCCAGCATTTT. As protein: CASGDRVNQPQHF. This sequence joins TRBV6-2 or TRBV6-3 and TRBJ1-5; 9 nucleotides agree with TRBD1. The CDR3 is made up of 13 amino acids. Germline-derived CDR1 and CDR2 are MNHEY and SVGEGT. After removal of 8 bases from V and 3 bases from J, the junction contained 2 bases not matched to a gene.

The chain joins TRBV28 to TRBJ2-5; D is ambiguous. Trimming took 6 bases from V and 2 from J, leaving 16 bases between them. The CDR3 runs 15 residues. The germline V gene has CDR1 MDHEN and CDR2 SYDVKM. CDR3 bases: TGTGCCAGCAGCACGGTATTCGGATATCAAGAGACCCAGTACTTC. It specifies CASSTVFGYQETQYF.

This chain connects TRBV2 to TRBJ2-1; D gene ambiguous. V shed 7 bases and J shed 4 bases, with 8 bases lying between them. The CDR3 is made up of 12 amino acids. Germline V gene data show CDR1 as SNHLY and CDR2 as FYNNEI. CDR3 loop: CASTPEYNEQFF. DNA for the CDR3: TGTGCCAGCACCCCTGAGTACAATGAGCAGTTCTTC.

V is TRBV2 and J is TRBJ1-1; no definite D call. CDR3 length: 11 amino acids. Trimming left V 9 bases short and J 3 bases short, with 8 bases between. Germline V gives CDR1 SNHLY, CDR2 FYNNEI. This CDR3 reads CASHSDTEAFF. CDR3 coding DNA: TGTGCCAGTCACTCGGACACTGAAGCTTTCTTT.

The chain carries TRBV27 and TRBJ1-1; a weak D match, TRBD1 (5 bases). Germline V gives CDR1 MNHEY, CDR2 SMNVEV (reference sequence). The V gene lost 6 bases and the J gene lost 1 base, with 12 bases spanning the gap. The CDR3 runs to 14 residues. The CDR3 spells CASSYYGANTEAFF. The CDR3 bases are TGTGCCAGCAGCTACTATGGGGCGAACACTGAAGCTTTCTTT.

This chain links TRBV2 with TRBJ1-5; no definite D call. V lost 1 base and J 0 bases, leaving 7 bases between the germline ends. CDR3 length: 15 amino acids. CDR1 is SNHLY and CDR2 is FYNNEI in the germline V gene. This chain's CDR3 is CASSEGGISNQPQHF. CDR3 coding DNA: TGTGCCAGCAGTGAAGGAGGGATTAGCAATCAGCCCCAGCATTTT.

This chain uses TRBV20-1 with TRBJ1-1; TRBD1 might be the D (5 bases). This CDR3 comprises 13 residues. Germline assignment: CDR1 DFQATT and CDR2 SNEGSKA (reference sequence). Trimming left V 6 bases short and J 0 bases short, with 11 bases between. The CDR3 DNA is TGCAGTGCACGGGGACGGTTGAACACTGAAGCTTTCTTT. Translation: CSARGRLNTEAFF.

V and J are TRBV19 and TRBJ1-1; D is unclear. The CDR3 has 14 amino acids. Germline CDR1 reads LNHDA; CDR2 reads SQIVND (reference sequence). V lost 3 bases, J lost 4 bases, and 12 bases lay in between. This CDR3 reads CASSMQFRSTEAFF. The CDR3, as DNA: TGTGCCAGTAGTATGCAGTTTCGAAGCACTGAAGCTTTCTTT.

This clonotype was observed a single time. The chain combines TRBV10-1 with TRBJ2-7; 9 bases match TRBD1. CDR1 WNHNN and CDR2 SYGVQD come from the germline V gene (reference sequence). V shed 8 bases, J shed 9 bases, and the junction held 11 bases outside the gene matches. CDR3 length: 13 amino acids. CDR3 coding DNA: TGCGCCAGCGCACCGACAGGGGGACCGTTGCAGTACTTC. It translates to CASAPTGGPLQYF.

The CDR3 here is CASSLLGGQPQHF. The CDR3 nucleotides read TGTGCCAGCAGCTTATTGGGAGGTCAGCCCCAGCATTTT. The chain recombines TRBV7-9 with TRBJ1-5; D not resolved. Germline-derived CDR1 and CDR2 are SEHNR and FQNEAQ (reference sequence). The CDR3 runs to 13 residues. V was pared by 2 bases and J by 6 bases, with 8 bases between.

This clonotype showed up just a few times. The V and J genes are TRBV7-9 and TRBJ2-7; TRBD1 aligns across 8 bases. Losses at the gene ends were 2 bases for V and 0 bases for J; bases not matched to a gene: 0. The germline CDR1 and CDR2 sequences are SEHNR and FQNEAQ (reference sequence). The CDR3 contains 14 residues. DNA for the CDR3: TGTGCCAGCAGCTTACAGGGGGCCTCCTACGAGCAGTACTTC. Protein product: CASSLQGASYEQYF.

J is TRBJ1-5 and V is TRBV2, with a weak D call TRBD1 (5 bases). CDR3 length: 14 amino acids. V was cut by 5 bases and J by 3 bases, with 11 bases left in between. CDR1 SNHLY and CDR2 FYNNEI come from the germline V gene. The chain's CDR3 is CASSTQGFNQPQHF. The DNA of the CDR3 is TGTGCCAGCAGTACCCAGGGATTCAATCAGCCCCAGCATTTT. Combining the CDR3 with reference TRBV2 and TRBJ1-5 gives the whole variable domain EPEVTQTPSHQVTQMGQEVILRCVPISNHLYFYWYRQILGQKVEFLVSFYNNEISEKSEIFDDQFSVERPDGSNFTLKIRSTKLEDSAMYFCASSTQGFNQPQHFGDGTRLSIL.

The genes are TRBV7-2 and TRBJ2-3; D is unresolved. The ends were cut back, 2 bases at V and 6 bases at J, with 9 bases in the middle. The germline gives CDR1 SGHTA, CDR2 FQGNSA. The CDR3 runs to 13 residues. The CDR3 coding sequence is TGTGCCAGCAGCTTAACCCGGGTGGATACGCAGTATTTT. Translated: CASSLTRVDTQYF.

The V and J genes are TRBV11-3 and TRBJ2-1; 10 nucleotides align to TRBD2. The CDR3 has 16 amino acids. Trimming cost V 0 bases and J 4 bases; bases outside gene matches: 3. In germline, CDR1 is SGHNT, CDR2 YENEEA. The DNA of the CDR3 is TGTGCCAGCAGCTTAGACGGACTAGCGGCATACAATGAGCAGTTCTTC. Protein sequence: CASSLDGLAAYNEQFF. The full variable domain, its missing parts supplied by reference TRBV11-3 and TRBJ2-1, is EAGVVQSPRYKIIEKKQPVAFWCNPISGHNTLYWYLQNLGQGPELLIRYENEEAVDDSQLPKDRFSAERLKGVDSTLKIQPAELGDSAVYLCASSLDGLAAYNEQFFGPGTRLTVL.

This rearrangement joins TRBV27 to TRBJ2-7; weak D call: TRBD2 (7 bases). From germline, CDR1 is MNHEY and CDR2 SMNVEV (reference sequence). This CDR3 has 14 amino acids. Trimming shortened V by 6 bases and J by 3 bases, and 15 bases separated the two germline ends. DNA for the CDR3: TGTGCCAGCAGCCTACGCGGGGGCAACTACGAGCAGTACTTC. This gives the protein CASSLRGGNYEQYF.

The chain has TRBV7-8 and TRBJ1-5; D unclear. The CDR3 is made up of 12 amino acids. V dropped 2 bases and J dropped 5 bases, with 4 bases sitting between them. In germline, CDR1 is SGHVS, CDR2 FQNEAQ. The CDR3 here is CASSLRDQPQHF. In DNA, the CDR3 is TGTGCCAGCAGCTTAAGGGATCAGCCCCAGCATTTT.

This clonotype was counted only a few times. This chain joins TRBV20-1 and TRBJ2-5; 7 nucleotides align to TRBD2. Germline V gene data show CDR1 as DFQATT and CDR2 as SNEGSKA (reference sequence). CDR3 size: 15 residues. V was clipped by 0 bases and J by 1 base; unmatched bases: 5. The CDR3 here is CSARDLRGSQETQYF. CDR3 bases: TGCAGTGCTAGAGATTTACGCGGGAGCCAAGAGACCCAGTACTTC.

This chain links TRBV20-1 with TRBJ2-3; TRBD2 matches 7 bases. J was trimmed by 2 bases and V by 6 bases; bases with no gene match: 8. CDR3 length: 14 amino acids. Germline lookup yields CDR1 DFQATT and CDR2 SNEGSKA (reference sequence). DNA of the CDR3: TGCAGTGCGGGGGGGGGACTGGCCACAGATACGCAGTATTTT. As protein: CSAGGGLATDTQYF.

CDR3 residues: CSANGAFDSYEQYF. CDR3 DNA: TGCAGTGCTAATGGGGCTTTCGATTCCTACGAGCAGTACTTC. The chain links TRBV20-1 to TRBJ2-7; a possible D gene is TRBD1 (5 bases). Per the germline V gene, CDR1 is DFQATT and CDR2 is SNEGSKA (reference sequence). The CDR3 sequence is 14 residues long. Trimming shortened V by 4 bases and J by 1 base, and 14 bases separated the two germline ends.

The chain couples TRBV2 to TRBJ1-2; unclear D gene. V lost 5 bases to trimming and J lost 5 bases, with 6 bases between them. The CDR3 is made up of 11 amino acids. Germline CDR1 reads SNHLY; CDR2 reads FYNNEI. The CDR3 nucleotides are TGTGCCAGCAGTCCAGAATATGGCTACACCTTC. This encodes CASSPEYGYTF.

This chain joins TRBV29-1 and TRBJ2-4, with 7 bases that match TRBD2. V lost 1 base to trimming and J lost 5 bases; unmatched junction nucleotides: 8. Germline-derived CDR1 and CDR2 are SQVTM and ANQGSEA. The CDR3 is 15 amino acids. This chain's CDR3 is CSVEGFFAGENIQYF. The CDR3, as DNA: TGCAGCGTTGAAGGCTTTTTCGCGGGGGAAAACATTCAGTACTTC.

The chain links TRBV6-1 to TRBJ2-2, with D tentatively TRBD1 or TRBD2 (6 bases each). The CDR3 extends over 15 amino acids. In germline, CDR1 is MNHNS, CDR2 SASEGT. Trimming left V 1 base short and J 6 bases short, with 12 bases between. The CDR3 DNA reads TGTGCCAGCAGTGAAGAGACTGGGGGGCCCGGGGAGCTGTTTTTT. It encodes CASSEETGGPGELFF.